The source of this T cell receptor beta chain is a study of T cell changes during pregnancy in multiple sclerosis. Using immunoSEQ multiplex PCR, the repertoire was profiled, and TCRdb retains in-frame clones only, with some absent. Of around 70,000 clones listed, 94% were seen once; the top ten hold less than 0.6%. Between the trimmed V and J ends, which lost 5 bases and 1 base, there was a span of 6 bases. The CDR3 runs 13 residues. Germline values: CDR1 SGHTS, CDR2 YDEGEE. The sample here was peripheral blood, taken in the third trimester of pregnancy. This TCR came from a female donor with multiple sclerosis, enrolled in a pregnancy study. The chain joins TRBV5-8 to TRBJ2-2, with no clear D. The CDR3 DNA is TGTGCCAGCAGTCACAAGAACACCGGGGAGCTGTTTTTT. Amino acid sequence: CASSHKNTGELFF. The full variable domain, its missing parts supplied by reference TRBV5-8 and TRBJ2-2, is EAGVTQSPTHLIKTRGQQATLRCSPISGHTSVYWYQQALGLGLQFLLWYDEGEERNRGNFPPRFSGRQFPNYSSELNVNALELEDSALYLCASSHKNTGELFFGEGSRLTVL.